The text below deals with one TCR beta chain. The antigen remains unidentified. The CDR3 loop spans 14 amino acids. The V end was cut by 0 bases, the J end by 3 bases, with 9 bases between. Germline CDR1 and CDR2: GTSNPN and SVGIG (reference sequence). Data came from immunoSEQ multiplex PCR; TCRdb stores just in-frame clones and leaves some out. The top ten clones hold 0.13% of a sample with millions of clones, 85% to 95% of them seen once. The sample comes from a study of shared clonotypes between healthy human individuals. Overall study context: The study enrolled a couple of women and a few men aged 18 to 49. Three CD4 naive, three CD4 memory, two CD8 naive and one CD8 memory plate were used per donor.

Findings and caveats of the study: Clonotype sharing across several donors was observed for 4% to 6.5% of naive CD4 clonotypes.

The sequence was obtained from a young man in good health. The source material was naive CD4+ T cells sorted from blood. Subset defined: CD45RA+ positively selected. The V gene is TRBV30, the J gene TRBJ1-3, with D perhaps TRBD1 (5 bases). CDR3 sequence reads: CAWSVPGLGNTIYF. The CDR3 DNA reads as TGTGCCTGGAGTGTTCCAGGGCTTGGAAACACCATATATTTT.